Listed below are T cell receptor beta chains from one sample, sequenced in a study of memory CD4+ T cells and cytomegalovirus serostatus. Using immunoSEQ multiplex PCR, the repertoire was profiled, and TCRdb retains in-frame clones only, with some absent. Of approximately 41,000 clones in the sample, over 60% are singletons; the top ten hold 5% to 7%. What was sequenced was memory CD4+ T cells from blood. Receptors originate from an adult in good health and CMV-seronegative. CDR3s include the opening cysteine and the closing phenylalanine or tryptophan. D genes are given only for firm matches. For some rows the clone size is stated as once, few or many, or as a class when expanded; others skip it.

TRBV4-2	TRBD2	TRBJ2-5	NA	CASSQDIGEGQETQYF
TRBV2	NA	TRBJ2-7	once	CASGSSSYEQYF
TRBV28	NA	TRBJ1-4	NA	CASSLFYPGKLFF
TRBV6-5	NA	TRBJ1-5	NA	CASSSYSNQPQHF
TRBV5-4	NA	TRBJ2-2	NA	CASSLYGGYTGELFF
TRBV28	NA	TRBJ1-5	NA	CASSLSQVNQPQHF
TRBV5-1	TRBD1	TRBJ1-4	NA	CASSLGDSDEKLFF
TRBV11-1	TRBD2	TRBJ2-7	once	CASSADSTTSGRYYEQYF
TRBV5-6	NA	TRBJ1-1	few	CASSRVGTVNTEAFF
TRBV30	NA	TRBJ1-4	few	CAWSVEFNEKLFF
TRBV4-2	NA	TRBJ2-6	NA	CASSQPPQQYSGANVLTF
TRBV9	TRBD1	TRBJ2-7	NA	CASSASSTGDEQYF
TRBV27	TRBD2	TRBJ2-7	NA	CASSLISGMNEQYF
TRBV28	NA	TRBJ1-1	once	CASSPTVTTEAFF
TRBV2	TRBD1	TRBJ2-1	NA	CASRPGQGAVNEQFF